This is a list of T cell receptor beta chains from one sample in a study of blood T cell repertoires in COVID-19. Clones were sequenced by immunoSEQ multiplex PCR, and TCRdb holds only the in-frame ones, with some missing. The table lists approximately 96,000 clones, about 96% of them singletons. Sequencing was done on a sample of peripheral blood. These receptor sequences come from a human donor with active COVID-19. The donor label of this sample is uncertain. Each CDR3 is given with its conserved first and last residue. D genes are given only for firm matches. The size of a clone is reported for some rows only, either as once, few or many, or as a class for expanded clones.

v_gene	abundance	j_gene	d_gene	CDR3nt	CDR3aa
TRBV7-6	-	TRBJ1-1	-	TGTGCCAGCACGGAGGGGCAGGGTACTGAAGCTTTCTTT	CASTEGQGTEAFF
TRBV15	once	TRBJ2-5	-	TGTGCCACCCGCGGATGGGCGGGTGGTGGGGAGACCCAGTACTTC	CATRGWAGGGETQYF
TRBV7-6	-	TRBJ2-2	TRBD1	TGTGCCAGCAGACAGCACCCGGGACAGCGGTCGGCCGGGGAGCTGTTTTTT	CASRQHPGQRSAGELFF
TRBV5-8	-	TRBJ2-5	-	TGTGCCAGCAGCCCCTTTCGACGGACTACCCAAGAGACCCAGTACTTC	CASSPFRRTTQETQYF
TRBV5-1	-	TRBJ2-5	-	TGCGCCAGCAGCTTGACAGGGAAAGAGACCCAGTACTTC	CASSLTGKETQYF
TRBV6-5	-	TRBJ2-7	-	TGTGCCAGCAGTTACGGCGGGCACGTTTCCTACGAGCAGTACTTC	CASSYGGHVSYEQYF
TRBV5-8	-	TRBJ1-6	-	TGTGCCAGCAGCTTGGGACAGTTCAATTCACCCCTCCACTTT	CASSLGQFNSPLHF
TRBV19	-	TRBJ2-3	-	TGTGCCAGTAGTATTGACGGGGGAGCAGATACGCAGTATTTT	CASSIDGGADTQYF
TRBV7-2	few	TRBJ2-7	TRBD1	TGTGCCAGCAGCTACCGGACAGGAGGCGGCGAGCAGTACTTC	CASSYRTGGGEQYF
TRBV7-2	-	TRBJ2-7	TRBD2	TGTGCCAGCAGCTTGACTAGCGTTGCCTACGAGCAGTACTTC	CASSLTSVAYEQYF
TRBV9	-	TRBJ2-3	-	TGTGCCAGCAGCGTAGCCGGAACTAGAGAAGATACGCAGTATTTT	CASSVAGTREDTQYF
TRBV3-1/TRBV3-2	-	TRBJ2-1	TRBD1	TGTGCCAGCAGCCAACCCGGCGGGACAGGGGAATACAATGAGCAGTTCTTC	CASSQPGGTGEYNEQFF
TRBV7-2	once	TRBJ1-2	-	TGTGCCAGCAGCTTTTTGCCGGGACAAAGGGTTTTAGGCTACACCTTC	CASSFLPGQRVLGYTF
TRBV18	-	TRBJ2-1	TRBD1	TGTGCCAGCTCACCAGGTACCGGGACAGGAAAATACAATGAGCAGTTCTTC	CASSPGTGTGKYNEQFF
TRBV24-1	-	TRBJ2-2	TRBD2	TGTGCCACCAGTGATCCTTTAGCGGGACCCTCGGGCACCGGGGAGCTGTTTTTT	CATSDPLAGPSGTGELFF
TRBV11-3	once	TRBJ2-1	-	TGTGCCAGCAGCTTAGATAACAGGGCCCACAATGAGCAGTTCTTC	CASSLDNRAHNEQFF
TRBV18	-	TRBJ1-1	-	TGTGCCAGCTCGGGCGACACTGAAGCTTTCTTT	CASSGDTEAFF
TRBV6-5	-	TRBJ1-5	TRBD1	TGTGCCAGCGGGACAGGCAATCAGCCCCAGCATTTT	CASGTGNQPQHF
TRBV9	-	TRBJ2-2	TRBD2	TGTGCCAGCAGCGTAGCGGGGGGGCCTGACACCGGGGAGCTGTTTTTT	CASSVAGGPDTGELFF
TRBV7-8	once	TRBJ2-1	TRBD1	TGTGCCAGCAGCCGGGACAGGGCGAATGAGCAGTTCTTC	CASSRDRANEQFF
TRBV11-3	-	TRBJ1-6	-	TGTGCCAGCAGCTTAGTGTTCGGTGGTGGTGGAGACTATAATTCACCCCTCCACTTT	CASSLVFGGGGDYNSPLHF
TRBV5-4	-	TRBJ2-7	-	TGTGCCAGTTATTTGGGCGGGGCCTCCTACGAGCAGTACTTC	CASYLGGASYEQYF
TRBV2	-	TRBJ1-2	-	TGTGCCAGCAGCCTAGAGGGCGGGCTAGGTGGCTACACCTTC	CASSLEGGLGGYTF
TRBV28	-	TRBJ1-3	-	TGTGCCAGTTCCGTCCGGTACACCATATATTTT	CASSVRYTIYF
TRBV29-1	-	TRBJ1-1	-	TGCAGCGTCGGGGAGATGAACACTGAAGCTTTCTTT	CSVGEMNTEAFF
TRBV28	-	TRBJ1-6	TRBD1	TGTGCCAGCAGTTCCACAGGGGGGGGGCGATCACCCCTCCACTTT	CASSSTGGGRSPLHF
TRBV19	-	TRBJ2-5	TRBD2	TGTGCCAGTAGCCCCGGGACTAGCGGGAGGGGGTCCCAGTACTTC	CASSPGTSGRGSQYF
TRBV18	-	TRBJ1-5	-	TGTGCCAGCTCAAAAGAGAGGGTGCAGCCCCAGCATTTT	CASSKERVQPQHF
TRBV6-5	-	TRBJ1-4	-	TGTGCCAGCAGACCCAACAGGCCGGAAAATGAAAAACTGTTTTTT	CASRPNRPENEKLFF